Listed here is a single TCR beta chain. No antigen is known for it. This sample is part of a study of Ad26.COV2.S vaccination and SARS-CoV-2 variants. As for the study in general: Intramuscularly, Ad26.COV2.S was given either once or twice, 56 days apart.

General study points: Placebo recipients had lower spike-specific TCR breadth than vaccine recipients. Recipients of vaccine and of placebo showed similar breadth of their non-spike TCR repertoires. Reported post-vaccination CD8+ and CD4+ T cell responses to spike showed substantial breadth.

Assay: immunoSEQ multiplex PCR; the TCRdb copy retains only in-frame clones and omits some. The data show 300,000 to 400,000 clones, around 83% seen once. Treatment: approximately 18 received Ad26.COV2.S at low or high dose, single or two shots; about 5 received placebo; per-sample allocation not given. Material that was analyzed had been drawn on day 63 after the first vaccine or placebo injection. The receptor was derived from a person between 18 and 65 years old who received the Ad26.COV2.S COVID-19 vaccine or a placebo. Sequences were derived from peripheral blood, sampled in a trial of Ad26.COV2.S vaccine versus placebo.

CDR3 amino acids: CASSPPRDGYTF. Here the CDR3 DNA reads TGTGCCAGCAGCCCACCGAGGGATGGCTACACCTTC. V is TRBV6-6 and J is TRBJ1-2; D gene unclear. Trimming took 6 bases from V and 6 from J, leaving 11 bases between them. The V gene's germline CDR1 is MNHNY and CDR2 SVGAGI (reference sequence). The CDR3 loop spans 12 amino acids.